This T cell receptor (beta chain) was observed in a study of regulatory T cells in long-lasting Graves disease. In building TCR beta libraries, iRepertoire HTBI primers were used together with Arm-PCR of CDR3 regions. In the study's own analysis: Segment identification across samples yielded around 60 TRBV and 14 to 15 TRBJ segments. TCRdb independently ran MiXCR on the multiplex PCR reads; one entry per CDR3 protein. V and J calls and clone size were set by TCRdb, not the authors. The table has roughly 610,000 distinct CDR3 sequences, roughly 15% seen once. Noted time point: newly diagnosed GD, antithyroid drugs for less than 3 months. Isolated PBMC RNA provided the starting material for the TCR library. The V and J ends lost 7 bases and 3 bases, in that order; junction bases with no gene match: 5. The CDR3 length is 13 residues. The same sample was also studied in work on T cells in Graves' hyperthyroidism and ophthalmopathy. That work states: Patients aged 18 to 65 had newly diagnosed hyperthyroidism lasting under 2 months. The study used the HTBI primer set for a first-round RT-PCR of the TCR CDR3.

The chain uses TRBV12-3 or TRBV12-4 and TRBJ2-5; TRBD1 matches at 7 bases. The clonotype was recovered from a woman aged 25 to 39 with Graves disease. The sample in question was peripheral blood mononuclear cells (PBMCs), obtained at new diagnosis, from a patient treated with antithyroid drugs. The CDR3 DNA reads TGTGCCAGCAACAGACAGGGAAAAGAGACCCAGTACTTC. Its protein is CASNRQGKETQYF.